This is a list of T cell receptor beta chains from one sample in a study of graft-versus-host responses after intestinal transplantation. Produced via immunoSEQ multiplex PCR; TCRdb's table is partial and in-frame only. The sample has approximately 97,000 clones; 85% to 95% are singletons. Their antigens remain unidentified. Sequenced here: unstimulated CD8+ T cells sorted from spleen or lymph node cells, sampled before transplant. The origin of the receptors is a human donor who was the organ donor for an intestinal transplant. Both conserved end residues are part of each CDR3. D genes are given only for firm matches. Size tells how often a clone was seen (once, few, many) or the class of an expanded clone, and some rows leave it out.

TRBD2 | NA | TRBJ2-7 | TRBV5-6 | TGTGCCAGCAGCTCCGGACTAGCGGGGGGCTACGAGCAGTACTTC | CASSSGLAGGYEQYF
NA | NA | TRBJ1-5 | TRBV6-6 | TGTGCCAGCAGTTACTTAGGGGCGAAAAGTGGGCCCCAGCATTTT | CASSYLGAKSGPQHF
NA | NA | TRBJ1-2 | TRBV6-1 | TGTGCCAGCATATATGGCTACACCTTC | CASIYGYTF
TRBD2 | NA | TRBJ2-1 | TRBV12-5 | TGTGCTAGTGGTTTGGGGCTAGCGGGAGGCGGCGATGAGCAGTTCTTC | CASGLGLAGGGDEQFF
TRBD1 | NA | TRBJ2-3 | TRBV9 | TGTGCCAGCAGCGTTAACCCCCTTACTGGACAGGGATCCGACCCGCGCACAGATACGCAGTATTTT | CASSVNPLTGQGSDPRTDTQYF
TRBD2 | NA | TRBJ2-1 | TRBV7-9 | TGTGCCAGCAGCCACTGGACTAGCGGGAGGTACGATGAGCAGTTCTTC | CASSHWTSGRYDEQFF
TRBD1 | NA | TRBJ1-3 | TRBV4-1 | TGCGCCAGCAGCCAAGATCTTTTCCGGGACAGCTCGGACATGGTTGGTGGAAACACCATATATTTT | CASSQDLFRDSSDMVGGNTIYF
TRBD1 | NA | TRBJ1-1 | TRBV7-6 | TGTGCCAGCAGCTTAGGGACAGGGAACACTGAAGCTTTCTTT | CASSLGTGNTEAFF
TRBD1 | NA | TRBJ2-4 | TRBV6-1 | TGTGCCAGCAGAGTTTGGACAGGGCAAAACATTCAGTACTTC | CASRVWTGQNIQYF
TRBD2 | NA | TRBJ2-4 | TRBV10-3 | TGTGCCATCAGTGAGTCGATACTGGCAGCGGGAGGCTGGGAAGGCAAAAACATTCAGTACTTC | CAISESILAAGGWEGKNIQYF
TRBD2 | NA | TRBJ2-5 | TRBV25-1 | TGTGCCAGCAGTGAATGGGGACTAGACCAAGAGACCCAGTACTTC | CASSEWGLDQETQYF
NA | few | TRBJ1-1 | TRBV30 | TGTGCCTGGGGATCGGGGGGCACTGAAGCTTTCTTT | CAWGSGGTEAFF
NA | NA | TRBJ2-7 | TRBV4-1 | TGCGCCAGCAGCCAAGAGAGGAACTACGAGCAGTACTTC | CASSQERNYEQYF
NA | NA | TRBJ1-5 | TRBV15 | TGTGCCACCAGCAGAGATCAGGGGATTCAGCCCCAGCATTTT | CATSRDQGIQPQHF